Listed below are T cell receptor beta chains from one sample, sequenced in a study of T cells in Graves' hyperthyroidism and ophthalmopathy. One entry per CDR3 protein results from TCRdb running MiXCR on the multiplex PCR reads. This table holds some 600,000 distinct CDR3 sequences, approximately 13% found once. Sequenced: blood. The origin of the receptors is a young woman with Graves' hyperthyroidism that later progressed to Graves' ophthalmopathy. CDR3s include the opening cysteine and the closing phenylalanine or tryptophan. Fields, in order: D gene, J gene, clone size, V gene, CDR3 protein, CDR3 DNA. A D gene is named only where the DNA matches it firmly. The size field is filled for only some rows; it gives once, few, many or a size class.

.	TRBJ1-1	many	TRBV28	CASRGAPNTEAFF	TGTGCCAGCAGGGGAGCCCCGAACACTGAAGCTTTCTTT
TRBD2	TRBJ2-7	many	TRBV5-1	CASSLYTGTSREQYF	TGCGCCAGCAGCCTATATACCGGGACTAGTCGCGAGCAGTACTTC
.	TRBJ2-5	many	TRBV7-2	CASPRDQETQYF	TGTGCGAGTCCGCGGGACCAAGAGACCCAGTACTTC
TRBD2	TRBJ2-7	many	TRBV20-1	CSARAVISGSSYEQYF	TGCAGTGCTAGAGCCGTGATTAGCGGGAGTTCCTACGAGCAGTACTTC
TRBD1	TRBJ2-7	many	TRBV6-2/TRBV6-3	CASRPPGGSEQYF	TGTGCCAGCCGCCCCCCAGGGGGCAGCGAGCAGTACTTC
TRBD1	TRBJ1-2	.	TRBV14	CASSQGQGGRAGYTF	TGTGCCAGCAGCCAAGGACAGGGGGGCAGGGCTGGCTACACCTTC
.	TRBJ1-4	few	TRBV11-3	CASSPRGSSGEKLFF	TGTGCCAGCAGCCCGAGAGGCTCTTCGGGGGAAAAACTGTTTTTT
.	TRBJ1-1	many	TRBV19	CASSIGRRAEAFF	TGTGCCAGTAGTATAGGTCGCAGGGCTGAAGCTTTCTTT
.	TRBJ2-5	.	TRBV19	CASSIRFKGTQYF	TGTGCCAGTAGTATTCGGTTTAAGGGGACCCAGTACTTC
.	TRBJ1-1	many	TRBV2	CAESIGEDTEAFF	TGTGCCGAGTCCATAGGGGAGGACACTGAAGCTTTCTTT
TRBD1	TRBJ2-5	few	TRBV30	CAWNGQGILEETQYF	TGTGCCTGGAACGGACAGGGAATTTTGGAGGAGACCCAGTACTTC
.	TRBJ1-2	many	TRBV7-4	CASSPPQNGYTF	TGTGCCAGCAGCCCGCCCCAGAATGGCTACACCTTC
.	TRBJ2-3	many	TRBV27	CASSLAGVNTDTQYF	TGTGCCAGCAGTTTAGCGGGTGTAAACACAGATACGCAGTATTTT
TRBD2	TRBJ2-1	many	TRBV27	CASSLSLAGRSYNEQFF	TGTGCCAGCAGTTTATCGTTAGCGGGAAGATCCTACAATGAGCAGTTCTTC
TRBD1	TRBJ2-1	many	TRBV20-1	CSARAAQGADEQFF	TGCAGTGCTAGAGCTGCACAGGGGGCGGATGAGCAGTTCTTC
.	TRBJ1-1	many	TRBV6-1	CASSQTMTTSEAFF	TGTGCCAGCAGTCAAACCATGACAACCTCTGAAGCTTTCTTT
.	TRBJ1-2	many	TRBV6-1	CASSPLNYGYTF	TGTGCCAGCAGTCCTCTCAACTATGGCTACACCTTC
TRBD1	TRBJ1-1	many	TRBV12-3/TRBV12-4	CASSSTTGESGTEAFF	TGTGCCAGCAGTTCCACGACAGGGGAATCGGGGACTGAAGCTTTCTTT
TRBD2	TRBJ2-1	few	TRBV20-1	CSARGLAEPSYNEQLF	TGCAGTGCTAGGGGACTAGCGGAGCCCTCGTACAATGAGCAGCTCTTC
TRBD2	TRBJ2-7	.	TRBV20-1	CSAIRTSGSRYEQYF	TGCAGTGCTATTAGGACTAGCGGGAGCCGCTACGAGCAGTACTTC
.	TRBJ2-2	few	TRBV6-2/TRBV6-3	CASSYAPPNTGELFF	TGTGCCAGCAGTTACGCTCCTCCGAACACCGGGGAGCTGTTTTTT
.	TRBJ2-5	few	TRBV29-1	CSVEVPGDGQETQYF	TGCAGCGTTGAAGTCCCGGGCGACGGCCAAGAGACCCAGTACTTC
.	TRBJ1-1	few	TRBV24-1	CATRDGVKAFF	TGTGCCACTCGGGACGGTGTGAAAGCTTTCTTT
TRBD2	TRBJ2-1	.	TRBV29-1	CSCGGLAGKWVVDEQFF	TGCAGCTGTGGGGGACTAGCGGGTAAATGGGTAGTCGATGAGCAGTTCTTC
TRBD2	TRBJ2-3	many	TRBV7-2	CASSFPSNSGRATDTQYF	TGTGCCAGCAGCTTCCCCTCGAACAGCGGGAGGGCGACAGATACGCAGTATTTT
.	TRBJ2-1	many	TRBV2	CASKGPGLYNEQFF	TGTGCCAGCAAAGGACCGGGACTCTACAATGAGCAGTTCTTC
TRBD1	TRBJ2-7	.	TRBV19	CASRTTGANSYEQYF	TGTGCCAGTAGAACTACAGGGGCCAACTCCTACGAGCAGTACTTC